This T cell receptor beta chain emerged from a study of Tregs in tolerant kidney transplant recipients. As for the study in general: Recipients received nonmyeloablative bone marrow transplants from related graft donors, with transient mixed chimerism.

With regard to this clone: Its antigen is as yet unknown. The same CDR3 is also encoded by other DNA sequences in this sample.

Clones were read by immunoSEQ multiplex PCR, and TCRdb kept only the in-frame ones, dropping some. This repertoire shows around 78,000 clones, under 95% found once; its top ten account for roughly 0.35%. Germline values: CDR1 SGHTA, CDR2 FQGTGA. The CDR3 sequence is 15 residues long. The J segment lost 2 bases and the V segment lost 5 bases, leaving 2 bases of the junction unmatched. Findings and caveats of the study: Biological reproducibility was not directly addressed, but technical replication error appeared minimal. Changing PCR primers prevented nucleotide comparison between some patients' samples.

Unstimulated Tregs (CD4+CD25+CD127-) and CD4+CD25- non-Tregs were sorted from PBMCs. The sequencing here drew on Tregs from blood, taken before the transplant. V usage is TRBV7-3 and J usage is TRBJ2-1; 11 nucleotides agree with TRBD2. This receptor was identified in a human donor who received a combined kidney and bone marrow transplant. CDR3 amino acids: CASSPLAGAYNEQFF. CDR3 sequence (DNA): TGTGCCAGCAGCCCACTAGCGGGGGCCTACAATGAGCAGTTCTTC.